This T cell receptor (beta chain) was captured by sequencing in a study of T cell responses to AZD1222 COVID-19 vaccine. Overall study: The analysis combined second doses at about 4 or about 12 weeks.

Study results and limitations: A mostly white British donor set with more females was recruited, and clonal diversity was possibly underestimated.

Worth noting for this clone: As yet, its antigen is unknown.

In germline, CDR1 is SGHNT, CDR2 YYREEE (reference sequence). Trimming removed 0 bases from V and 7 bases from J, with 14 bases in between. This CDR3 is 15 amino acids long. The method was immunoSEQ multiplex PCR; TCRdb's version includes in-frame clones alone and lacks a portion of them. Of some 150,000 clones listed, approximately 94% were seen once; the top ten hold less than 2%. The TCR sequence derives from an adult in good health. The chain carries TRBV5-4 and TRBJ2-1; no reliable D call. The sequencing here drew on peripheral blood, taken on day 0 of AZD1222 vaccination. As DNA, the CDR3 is TGTGCCAGCAGCTTGGGCGACCCTCGTTCGAATGAGCAGTTCTTC. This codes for CASSLGDPRSNEQFF.